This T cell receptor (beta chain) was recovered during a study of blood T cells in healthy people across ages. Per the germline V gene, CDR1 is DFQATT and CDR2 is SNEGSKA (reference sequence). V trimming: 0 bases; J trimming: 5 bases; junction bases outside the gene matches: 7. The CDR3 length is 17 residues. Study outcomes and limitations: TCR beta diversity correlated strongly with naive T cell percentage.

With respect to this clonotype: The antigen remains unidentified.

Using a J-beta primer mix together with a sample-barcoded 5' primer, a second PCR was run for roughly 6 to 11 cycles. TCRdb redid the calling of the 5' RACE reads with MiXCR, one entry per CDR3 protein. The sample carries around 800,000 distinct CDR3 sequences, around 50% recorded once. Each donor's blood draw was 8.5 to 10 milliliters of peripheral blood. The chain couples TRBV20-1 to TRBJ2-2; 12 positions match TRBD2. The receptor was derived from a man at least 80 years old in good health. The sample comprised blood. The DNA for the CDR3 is TGCAGTGCTAGAGATTCCCTAGCGGGAGGGTGGACCGGGGAGCTGTTTTTT. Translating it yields CSARDSLAGGWTGELFF.